A selection of T cell receptor beta chains follows, all from one sample in a study of T cells in localized non-small cell lung cancer. Sequenced by immunoSEQ multiplex PCR; TCRdb stores in-frame clones only, minus some. The data contain tens of thousands of clones, around three quarters of them seen just once; the ten biggest clones take up around 21%. Sequences were derived from PBMCs, sampled before any cancer treatment. Receptors were obtained from a man between 35 and 75 years old with stage II squamous cell lung carcinoma. The conserved cysteine and the conserved F or W are not part of the CDR3 here. Each record gives: CDR3 protein, V gene, J gene, D gene. The D gene is left open where the match is weak.

CDR3aa: ASSRTSGRIDEQF
v_gene: TRBV7-9
j_gene: TRBJ2-1
d_gene: TRBD2

CDR3aa: ASSSVTGDANYGYT
v_gene: TRBV5-6
j_gene: TRBJ1-2
d_gene: -

CDR3aa: ASSKGGSPSYEQY
v_gene: TRBV28
j_gene: TRBJ2-7
d_gene: -

CDR3aa: ASSVREGGATARLSNYGYT
v_gene: TRBV9
j_gene: TRBJ1-2
d_gene: -

CDR3aa: ASSPTVPGGSGELF
v_gene: TRBV5-4
j_gene: TRBJ2-2
d_gene: TRBD2

CDR3aa: ASSFSGRAYEQY
v_gene: TRBV5-5
j_gene: TRBJ2-7
d_gene: TRBD2

CDR3aa: SVGQDFTDTQY
v_gene: TRBV29-1
j_gene: TRBJ2-3
d_gene: TRBD1

CDR3aa: ASSQPGLASSDTQY
v_gene: TRBV14
j_gene: TRBJ2-3
d_gene: -

CDR3aa: ASSKQDTPYGYT
v_gene: TRBV7-9
j_gene: TRBJ1-2
d_gene: -

CDR3aa: ASSLARGGELF
v_gene: TRBV5-1
j_gene: TRBJ2-2
d_gene: -

CDR3aa: ASSLAQGNTGELF
v_gene: TRBV5-1
j_gene: TRBJ2-2
d_gene: -

CDR3aa: ASSPGTGDYTDTQY
v_gene: TRBV11-1
j_gene: TRBJ2-3
d_gene: TRBD1

CDR3aa: ASSPSPGESIQY
v_gene: TRBV18
j_gene: TRBJ2-4
d_gene: -

CDR3aa: ASSLGSSGNTIY
v_gene: TRBV28
j_gene: TRBJ1-3
d_gene: -

CDR3aa: ASKGPRVYGYT
v_gene: TRBV7-6
j_gene: TRBJ1-2
d_gene: -

CDR3aa: ASSLSGNNNQPQH
v_gene: TRBV4-2
j_gene: TRBJ1-5
d_gene: -

CDR3aa: ASSLVAGTEAF
v_gene: TRBV5-1
j_gene: TRBJ1-1
d_gene: -

CDR3aa: ASSTRSGTDTQY
v_gene: TRBV19
j_gene: TRBJ2-3
d_gene: -

CDR3aa: ASSIPGTRSSYEQY
v_gene: TRBV21-1
j_gene: TRBJ2-7
d_gene: -

CDR3aa: ASSLGTGATEAF
v_gene: TRBV7-3
j_gene: TRBJ1-1
d_gene: TRBD1

CDR3aa: ASSLGGPSYEQY
v_gene: TRBV7-8
j_gene: TRBJ2-7
d_gene: -

CDR3aa: AWTAGGTAKWQY
v_gene: TRBV30
j_gene: TRBJ2-7
d_gene: -

CDR3aa: ASSEWGTQY
v_gene: TRBV2
j_gene: TRBJ2-5
d_gene: -

CDR3aa: ASSVDRGTTDTQY
v_gene: TRBV19
j_gene: TRBJ2-3
d_gene: TRBD1

CDR3aa: ASTRIPTGGGLYNEQF
v_gene: TRBV5-8
j_gene: TRBJ2-1
d_gene: TRBD1

CDR3aa: ASSSTGGADTQY
v_gene: TRBV7-7
j_gene: TRBJ2-3
d_gene: TRBD1

CDR3aa: ASSPAWVAGGYNEQF
v_gene: TRBV5-4
j_gene: TRBJ2-1
d_gene: TRBD2

CDR3aa: ASSRGTGGANYGYT
v_gene: TRBV5-5
j_gene: TRBJ1-2
d_gene: TRBD1

CDR3aa: ASSYRVGTYEQY
v_gene: TRBV2
j_gene: TRBJ2-7
d_gene: -

CDR3aa: ASRELAGGSYEQY
v_gene: TRBV6-5
j_gene: TRBJ2-7
d_gene: TRBD2

CDR3aa: ASSLGGRGDTQY
v_gene: TRBV7-6
j_gene: TRBJ2-3
d_gene: TRBD2

CDR3aa: ASRTGAANEKLF
v_gene: TRBV5-1
j_gene: TRBJ1-4
d_gene: TRBD1

CDR3aa: ASSPGRGPQPQH
v_gene: TRBV4-1
j_gene: TRBJ1-5
d_gene: TRBD1

CDR3aa: ASSVSGRNNSPLH
v_gene: TRBV5-1
j_gene: TRBJ1-6
d_gene: -

CDR3aa: ASSSAGYPGNTIY
v_gene: TRBV7-6
j_gene: TRBJ1-3
d_gene: -

CDR3aa: ASSLFSPDTQY
v_gene: TRBV11-3
j_gene: TRBJ2-3
d_gene: -

CDR3aa: ASSPRGNNEQF
v_gene: TRBV6-6
j_gene: TRBJ2-1
d_gene: -

CDR3aa: ASSPPSQREGNEQF
v_gene: TRBV28
j_gene: TRBJ2-1
d_gene: TRBD2

CDR3aa: ASSPDGGDFQPQH
v_gene: TRBV19
j_gene: TRBJ1-5
d_gene: -

CDR3aa: ASSLITVGAGNTEAF
v_gene: TRBV28
j_gene: TRBJ1-1
d_gene: -

CDR3aa: ASSLVGRGEETQY
v_gene: TRBV7-9
j_gene: TRBJ2-5
d_gene: -

CDR3aa: ASSLVFGEETQY
v_gene: TRBV5-4
j_gene: TRBJ2-5
d_gene: -

CDR3aa: ASSFPGSHYEQY
v_gene: TRBV7-9
j_gene: TRBJ2-7
d_gene: -

CDR3aa: ASSLGGTQY
v_gene: TRBV28
j_gene: TRBJ2-5
d_gene: -

CDR3aa: ASSLYGVTYEQY
v_gene: TRBV7-6
j_gene: TRBJ2-7
d_gene: -